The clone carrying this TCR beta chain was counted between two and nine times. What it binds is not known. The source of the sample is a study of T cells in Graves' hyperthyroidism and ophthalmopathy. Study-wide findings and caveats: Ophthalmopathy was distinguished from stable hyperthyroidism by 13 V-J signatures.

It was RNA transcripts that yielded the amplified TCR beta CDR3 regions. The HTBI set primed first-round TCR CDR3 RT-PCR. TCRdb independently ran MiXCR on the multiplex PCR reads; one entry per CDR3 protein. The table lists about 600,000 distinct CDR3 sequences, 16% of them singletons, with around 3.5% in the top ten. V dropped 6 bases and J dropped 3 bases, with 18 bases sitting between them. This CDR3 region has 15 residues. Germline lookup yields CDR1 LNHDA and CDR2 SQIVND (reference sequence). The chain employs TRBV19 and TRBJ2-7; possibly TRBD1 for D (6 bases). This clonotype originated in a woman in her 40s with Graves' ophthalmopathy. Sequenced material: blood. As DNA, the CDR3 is TGTGCCAGTAGCAACTGGGGGCTAGAAATCTACGAGCAGTACTTC. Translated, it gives CASSNWGLEIYEQYF.